This T cell receptor (beta chain) emerged from a study of shared clonotypes between healthy human individuals. As for the study in general: CD4 naive and memory got three plates each, CD8 naive two, CD8 memory one.

This CDR3 has 12 residues. The V and J ends lost 3 bases and 8 bases respectively, with 11 bases between them. CDR1 and CDR2 from the germline V gene are SGHRS and YFSETQ. Donors were Caucasian adults residing in Nashville, Tennessee, USA. Researchers divided each subset's genomic DNA evenly across several immunoSEQ plates. Under the authors' procedure: Without quality scores, immunoSEQ junctional reads could not be filtered like full-length reads. The repertoire was sequenced with immunoSEQ multiplex PCR; TCRdb's copy has only in-frame clones and lacks some. V and J calls and clone size are those listed in that table; D and trimming were worked out from the DNA. The sample holds more than 900,000 clones; 75% to 80% are singletons and the top ten take roughly 0.65%.

V and J are TRBV5-1 and TRBJ1-2; possibly TRBD1 for D (6 bases). The sequenced sample consisted of memory CD4+ T cells from PBMCs. Subset defined: CD45RA-negative fraction. This TCR was recovered from a man younger than 35 in good health. Some clones in this sample may be carry-over from other donors' samples. CDR3 sequence reads: CASSSQGPGYTF. CDR3 coding DNA: TGCGCCAGCAGCTCACAGGGACCCGGCTACACCTTC. Together with reference TRBV5-1 and TRBJ1-2, the CDR3 gives the full variable domain: KAGVTQTPRYLIKTRGQQVTLSCSPISGHRSVSWYQQTPGQGLQFLFEYFSETQRNKGNFPGRFSGRQFSNSRSEMNVSTLELGDSALYLCASSSQGPGYTFGSGTRLTVV.